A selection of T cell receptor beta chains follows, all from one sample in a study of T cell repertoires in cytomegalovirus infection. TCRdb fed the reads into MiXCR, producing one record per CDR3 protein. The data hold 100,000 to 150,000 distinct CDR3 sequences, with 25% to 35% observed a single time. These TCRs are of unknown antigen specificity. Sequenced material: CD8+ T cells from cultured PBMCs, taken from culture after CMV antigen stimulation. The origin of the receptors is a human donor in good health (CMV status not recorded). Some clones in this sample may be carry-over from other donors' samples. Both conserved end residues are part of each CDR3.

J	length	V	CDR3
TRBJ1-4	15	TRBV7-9	CASSLIPGEGEKLFF
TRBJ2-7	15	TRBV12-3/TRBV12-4	CASSGPGGAQNEQYF
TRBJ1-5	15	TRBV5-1	CASSLDGMGNQPQHF
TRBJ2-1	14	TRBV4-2	CASSQEMGWDEQFF
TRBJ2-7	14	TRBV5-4	CASSPDRSTYEQYF
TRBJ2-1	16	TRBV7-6	CASSPEPSGGDNEQFF
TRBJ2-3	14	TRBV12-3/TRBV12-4	CASSLGPHTDTQYF
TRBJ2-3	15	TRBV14	CASSHDPTSTDTQYF
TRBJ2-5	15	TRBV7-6	CASSLASRNQETQYF
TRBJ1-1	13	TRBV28	CASSRDRLTEAFF
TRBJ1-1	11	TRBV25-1	CASVFGTEAFF
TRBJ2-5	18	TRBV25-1	CASSAGLEGLSQQETQYF
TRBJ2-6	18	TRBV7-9	CASSFSGQRGPGANVLTF
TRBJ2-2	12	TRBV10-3	CAIYDPAGELFF
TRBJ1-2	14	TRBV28	CASSLRERGYGYTF